The 22 T cell receptor beta chains below come from one sample, sequenced in a study of shared clonotypes between healthy human individuals (dated by TCRdb to about 2020). CD8 naive samples consisted of CD45RO-negative cells that were positively selected for CCR7, yielding a CD45RA+CCR7+ population without TemRA cells. The library came from the immunoSEQ multiplex PCR assay. This immuneACCESS table, as held by TCRdb, lists in-frame sequences with V and J called but not all clones. Of the missing ones, under half trace to an unresolved V gene in checked studies; the others have no known cause. A total of a few million clones appear in this sample, 80% to 95% of them only once. Of the sample, about 1.7% falls within the top ten clones. The specimen was naive CD8+ T cells from PBMCs. The cell subset or site tag for this specimen amounts to: CD45RA+CCR7+. The receptors here all came from a man aged 18-30 years in good health. Some clones in this sample may be carry-over from other donors' samples.

This clone has only one observation. A read error may produce the germline difference seen at one junction end. The V and J genes are TRBV9 and TRBJ2-7; D is possibly TRBD2 (5 bases). Looked up from germline, CDR1 is SGDLS and CDR2 is YYNGEE. The CDR3 runs 14 residues. This chain's CDR3 is CASSPFGVSHEQYF. DNA of the CDR3: TGTGCCAGCAGCCCCTTCGGGGTCTCCCACGAGCAGTACTTC.

V is TRBV13 and J is TRBJ2-1, with unresolved D. CDR1 and CDR2 from the germline V gene are PRHDT and FYEKMQ (reference sequence). Deletions cut 5 bases from V and 0 bases from J, with 5 bases between. This CDR3 contains 13 residues. CDR3 sequence: CASSASSYNEQFF. CDR3 DNA sequence: TGTGCCAGCAGCGCAAGCTCCTACAATGAGCAGTTCTTC. The whole variable domain, filled in from reference TRBV13 and TRBJ2-1, reads AAGVIQSPRHLIKEKRETATLKCYPIPRHDTVYWYQQGPGQDPQFLISFYEKMQSDKGSIPDRFSAQQFSDYHSELNMSSLELGDSALYFCASSASSYNEQFFGPGTRLTVL.

The V and J genes are TRBV11-2 and TRBJ2-3; D gene ambiguous. The CDR3 consists of 17 residues. The germline CDR1 and CDR2 sequences are SGHAT and FQNNGV. The ends were cut back, 3 bases at V and 0 bases at J, with 16 bases in the middle. CDR3 residues: CASSFPVASSSTDTQYF. Here the CDR3 DNA reads TGTGCCAGCAGCTTTCCGGTGGCATCGTCTAGCACAGATACGCAGTATTTT.

CDR3 loop: CASSAAGTAQETQYF. CDR3 DNA: TGTGCCAGCAGCGCCGCCGGGACAGCCCAAGAGACCCAGTACTTC. The chain is built from TRBV9 and TRBJ2-5, with 7 bases that match TRBD1. The CDR3 sequence is 15 residues long. V shed 3 bases, J shed 1 base, and the junction held 6 bases outside the gene matches. Germline CDR1 SGDLS, CDR2 YYNGEE.

CDR3 loop: CASTPGTTANYGYTF. CDR3 DNA sequence: TGTGCCAGTACTCCCGGGACTACTGCTAACTATGGCTACACCTTC. The chain has TRBV19 and TRBJ1-2; maybe TRBD1 (5 bases). This CDR3 spans 15 amino acids. Germline V CDR1 and CDR2: LNHDA, SQIVND (reference sequence). V lost 7 bases and J 0 bases, leaving 15 bases between the germline ends.

This clone was recorded a few times. This same CDR3 is encoded by further DNA sequences in the sample. The gene calls are TRBV27 and TRBJ2-7, with D perhaps TRBD2 (5 bases). The CDR3 is 14 residues long. Germline CDR1 reads MNHEY; CDR2 reads SMNVEV (reference sequence). V was trimmed by 0 bases and J by 0 bases, leaving 6 bases between them. The CDR3 DNA reads TGTGCCAGCAGTTTATCAGGGAGCTCCTACGAGCAGTACTTC. It is translated as CASSLSGSSYEQYF.

This chain connects TRBV9 to TRBJ1-2; D is unresolved. Germline CDR1 and CDR2: SGDLS and YYNGEE. This CDR3 region has 13 residues. V dropped 3 bases and J dropped 0 bases, with 6 bases sitting between them. The CDR3 DNA follows: TGTGCCAGCAGCGCCCCGGCTAACTATGGCTACACCTTC. It is translated as CASSAPANYGYTF. Together with reference TRBV9 and TRBJ1-2, the CDR3 gives the full variable domain: DSGVTQTPKHLITATGQRVTLRCSPRSGDLSVYWYQQSLDQGLQFLIQYYNGEERAKGNILERFSAQQFPDLHSELNLSSLELGDSALYFCASSAPANYGYTFGSGTRLTVV.

The J gene is TRBJ2-7, the V gene TRBV5-8; 7 positions match TRBD2. With 1 base clipped from V and 0 bases from J, the junction kept 4 bases outside the gene matches. CDR3 size: 15 residues. Germline CDR1 is SGHTS and CDR2 is YDEGEE. The CDR3: CASSLSSGPSYEQYF. The CDR3, as DNA: TGTGCCAGCAGCTTGTCTAGCGGACCCTCCTACGAGCAGTACTTC.

The CDR3 protein is CASSLAVVGGTNEQFF. The CDR3 DNA is TGTGCCAGCAGCTTAGCCGTGGTAGGGGGGACCAATGAGCAGTTCTTC. The chain links TRBV7-6 to TRBJ2-1; TRBD1 or TRBD2 may be the D gene (6 bases each). Germline V gene lookup returns CDR1 SGHVS and CDR2 FNYEAQ. The CDR3 sequence is 16 residues long. V was cut by 0 bases and J by 6 bases, with 15 bases left in between.

The chain employs TRBV9 and TRBJ1-2, with D unclear. Germline loops: CDR1 SGDLS, CDR2 YYNGEE. Trimming pared 1 base from V and 4 bases from J, leaving 8 bases between. The CDR3 contains 13 residues. In nucleotides, the CDR3 is TGTGCCAGCAGCGTACGTGAAGCCTATGGCTACACCTTC. Translating gives CASSVREAYGYTF.

The rearrangement links TRBV19 to TRBJ2-3; TRBD2 matches at 7 bases. V gave up 5 bases and J gave up 1 base; unmatched junction bases: 6. There are 15 residues in the CDR3. In germline, CDR1 is LNHDA, CDR2 SQIVND (reference sequence). The CDR3 bases are TGTGCCAGTAGTTCTAACGCGGGAGGCACAGATACGCAGTATTTT. Translation gives CASSSNAGGTDTQYF.

The rearrangement joins TRBV4-1 to TRBJ1-1; no clear D gene. V lost 1 base to trimming and J lost 5 bases, with 11 bases between them. Germline loops: CDR1 MGHRA, CDR2 YSYEKL. The CDR3 has 14 amino acids. For the CDR3, the DNA is TGCGCCAGCAGCCAAGTCTACGGGAGGACTGAAGCTTTCTTT. Its translation is CASSQVYGRTEAFF.

The gene calls are TRBV9 and TRBJ2-3; tentatively, D is TRBD2 (5 bases). Trimming cost V 0 bases and J 0 bases, with 14 bases left between them. Germline V gene data show CDR1 as SGDLS and CDR2 as YYNGEE. The CDR3 is 17 amino acids. The CDR3 DNA reads TGTGCCAGCAGCGTAGAAGCTGGGAGATTAAGCACAGATACGCAGTATTTT. Protein: CASSVEAGRLSTDTQYF.

Details on this clone: Other DNA variants within this sample encode the same CDR3. The CDR3 is CASSQTGGEETQYF. CDR3 sequence (DNA): TGTGCCAGCAGTCAAACAGGGGGGGAAGAGACCCAGTACTTC. The chain has TRBV28 and TRBJ2-5; D is perhaps TRBD1 (8 bases). Per the germline V gene, CDR1 is MDHEN and CDR2 is SYDVKM. Trimming cost V 5 bases and J 3 bases, with 13 bases left between them. The CDR3 length is 14 residues.

A note on this clone: The same CDR3 arises from other DNA sequences in this sample as well. This sequence joins TRBV28 and TRBJ1-1, with D perhaps matching TRBD1 (5 bases). CDR1 MDHEN and CDR2 SYDVKM come from the germline V gene. Between the trimmed V and J ends, which lost 1 base and 1 base, there was a span of 7 bases. The CDR3 is made up of 14 amino acids. CDR3 sequence: CASSLSTGNTEAFF. The CDR3 DNA reads as TGTGCCAGCAGTTTATCCACAGGGAACACTGAAGCTTTCTTT.

This clone was seen a single time. The rearrangement joins TRBV25-1 to TRBJ1-2; the D gene is possibly TRBD1 (5 bases). Germline-derived CDR1 and CDR2 are MGHDK and SYGVNS. The CDR3 runs to 16 residues. The V gene lost 0 bases and the J gene lost 4 bases, with 15 bases spanning the gap. This chain's CDR3 is CASSEYGGREGYGYTF. CDR3 sequence (DNA): TGTGCCAGCAGTGAATATGGAGGCAGGGAGGGCTATGGCTACACCTTC.

This clone was seen only once. This sequence joins TRBV6-5 and TRBJ1-4; the D is unclear. The CDR3 is 13 residues long. Germline V CDR1 and CDR2: MNHEY, SVGAGI. The V and J ends lost 8 bases and 5 bases respectively, with 12 bases between them. CDR3: CASSGLRNEKLFF. CDR3 nucleotides: TGTGCCAGCTCCGGACTACGAAATGAAAAACTGTTTTTT.

This clone occurred once. The rearrangement joins TRBV27 to TRBJ2-5; D gene ambiguous. Per the germline V gene, CDR1 is MNHEY and CDR2 is SMNVEV (reference sequence). V lost 5 bases and J lost 9, with 7 bases in between. The CDR3 has 10 amino acids. CDR3: CASSLPPQYF. CDR3 nucleotide sequence: TGTGCCAGCAGTCTCCCTCCCCAGTACTTC.

The chain employs TRBV4-3 and TRBJ2-3, with no clear D. Per germline, CDR1 LGHNA and CDR2 YSLEER. The CDR3 is made up of 15 amino acids. Trimming left V 4 bases short and J 0 bases short, with 11 bases between. CDR3 coding DNA: TGCGCCAGCAGCCCCGGCTTTAGTAGCACAGATACGCAGTATTTT. Its protein product is CASSPGFSSTDTQYF.

The chain has TRBV5-4 and TRBJ2-1; D is uncertain. V was cut by 3 bases and J by 6 bases, with 10 bases left in between. CDR3 length equals 13 residues. Germline lookup yields CDR1 SGHNT and CDR2 YYREEE (reference sequence). The DNA for the CDR3 is TGTGCCAGCAGCTCTTACGTACCCAATGAGCAGTTCTTC. The encoded protein is CASSSYVPNEQFF.

This rearrangement joins TRBV7-8 to TRBJ2-1; D is unresolved. The ends were cut back, 1 base at V and 10 bases at J, with 8 bases in the middle. Germline CDR1 and CDR2: SGHVS and FQNEAQ. This CDR3 is built from 12 residues. CDR3 protein: CASSLVALEQFF. In nucleotides, the CDR3 is TGTGCCAGCAGCTTAGTTGCCTTGGAGCAGTTCTTC. The whole variable domain, remainder taken from reference TRBV7-8 and TRBJ2-1, is GAGVSQSPRYKVAKRGQDVALRCDPISGHVSLFWYQQALGQGPEFLTYFQNEAQLDKSGLPSDRFFAERPEGSVSTLKIQRTQQEDSAVYLCASSLVALEQFFGPGTRLTVL.

In this sample, this clone turned up once. This specimen includes other DNA sequences encoding the same CDR3. The chain has TRBV13 and TRBJ1-1, with 7 bases identical to TRBD1. After removal of 5 bases from V and 4 bases from J, the junction contained 10 bases not matched to a gene. Germline-derived CDR1 and CDR2 are PRHDT and FYEKMQ (reference sequence). The CDR3 is made up of 15 amino acids. CDR3 sequence (DNA): TGTGCCAGCAGCCCCAGGGGGGAGGGCAGCACTGAAGCTTTCTTT. Residues: CASSPRGEGSTEAFF.